A single sample is the source of the 14 T cell receptor beta chains below, sequenced in a study of graft-versus-host responses after intestinal transplantation. Produced via immunoSEQ multiplex PCR; TCRdb's table is partial and in-frame only. This sample has about 41,000 clones, with 85% to 95% found just once. These receptors are not linked to any known antigen. The sequenced sample was unstimulated CD8+ T cells sorted from spleen or lymph node cells, obtained before transplant. These receptors were collected from a human donor who was the organ donor for an intestinal transplant.

The chain has TRBV19 and TRBJ2-2; D is uncertain. This CDR3 has 14 residues. The germline V gene has CDR1 LNHDA and CDR2 SQIVND (reference sequence). Trimming pared 1 base from V and 3 bases from J, leaving 6 bases between. DNA for the CDR3: TGTGCCAGTAGTATAGGGGGTGACACCGGGGAGCTGTTTTTT. Protein: CASSIGGDTGELFF.

The V gene is TRBV5-4, the J gene TRBJ2-2; D is possibly TRBD1 (6 bases). Germline V gene data show CDR1 as SGHNT and CDR2 as YYREEE (reference sequence). The CDR3 has 14 amino acids. Trimming took 0 bases from V and 4 from J, leaving 7 bases between them. The CDR3 DNA is TGTGCCAGCAGCTTGGAAGGGGGCACCGGGGAGCTGTTTTTT. Amino acid sequence: CASSLEGGTGELFF.

This chain links TRBV4-3 with TRBJ2-5; 10 bases agree with TRBD2. This CDR3 region has 15 residues. V dropped 10 bases and J dropped 2; count of bases not matched to a gene: 10. CDR1 is LGHNA, CDR2 YSLEER, per germline. CDR3: CAIPPKRGGQETQYF. CDR3 nucleotide sequence: TGCGCCATCCCCCCTAAGCGGGGGGGACAAGAGACCCAGTACTTC.

The genes are TRBV4-1 and TRBJ1-6; D might be TRBD1 (5 bases). The CDR3 is 17 amino acids. Germline CDR1 is MGHRA and CDR2 is YSYEKL. V lost 4 bases, J lost 0 bases, and 13 bases lay in between. The CDR3, as DNA: TGCGCCAGCAGCCCAGAGGACACACTCTCCTATAATTCACCCCTCCACTTT. Its translation: CASSPEDTLSYNSPLHF.

This chain's CDR3 is CASSYSVSYTF. The CDR3 DNA is TGTGCCAGCAGTTACTCGGTTAGCTACACCTTC. The J gene is TRBJ1-2, the V gene TRBV6-6; D is ambiguous. This CDR3 has 11 residues. V lost 0 bases to trimming and J lost 9 bases, with 5 bases between them. Germline assignment: CDR1 MNHNY and CDR2 SVGAGI (reference sequence).

The chain links TRBV4-1 to TRBJ1-4; D perhaps matches TRBD1 (5 bases). In germline, CDR1 is MGHRA, CDR2 YSYEKL. With 6 bases removed from V and 7 bases from J, the gap between germline ends came to 18 bases. The CDR3 runs 15 residues. This chain's CDR3 is CASRRRGAWFEKLFF. The CDR3 nucleotides are TGCGCCAGCAGACGAAGGGGCGCTTGGTTTGAAAAACTGTTTTTT.

The chain couples TRBV11-2 to TRBJ2-7; maybe TRBD1 (5 bases). Germline V gene data show CDR1 as SGHAT and CDR2 as FQNNGV. Trimming stripped 8 bases from V and 2 bases from J, with 13 bases between. The CDR3 covers 13 residues. Written as DNA, the CDR3 is TGTGCCAGCCGACCGGACACGACCTACGAGCAGTACTTC. Translated, it gives CASRPDTTYEQYF.

The CDR3 here is CASSQGPGLADQETQYF. The CDR3 DNA is TGTGCCAGCAGCCAAGGACCGGGACTAGCGGACCAAGAGACCCAGTACTTC. The J gene is TRBJ2-5, the V gene TRBV4-2; 11 nucleotides match TRBD2. The V segment lost 1 base and the J segment 0 bases; nucleotides outside the gene matches: 4. This CDR3 is built from 17 residues. The germline gives CDR1 LGHNA, CDR2 YNFKEQ.

The V gene is TRBV9, the J gene TRBJ1-4; no firm D call. The V and J ends lost 0 bases and 1 base respectively, with 4 bases between them. The CDR3 has 14 amino acids. The V gene's germline CDR1 is SGDLS and CDR2 YYNGEE. CDR3 DNA sequence: TGTGCCAGCAGCGTAGACGGAACTAATGAAAAACTGTTTTTT. Protein: CASSVDGTNEKLFF.

This chain connects TRBV15 to TRBJ1-3; a weak D match, TRBD1 (5 bases). The V end lost 4 bases, the J end lost 4 bases, and 14 bases lay between the germline ends. Per the germline V gene, CDR1 is LNHNV and CDR2 is YYDKDF (reference sequence). The CDR3 extends over 15 amino acids. The chain's CDR3 is CATSNRDRLGNTIYF. DNA for the CDR3: TGTGCCACCAGCAACAGAGACAGACTCGGAAACACCATATATTTT. The whole variable domain, filled in from reference TRBV15 and TRBJ1-3, reads DAMVIQNPRYQVTQFGKPVTLSCSQTLNHNVMYWYQQKSSQAPKLLFHYYDKDFNNEADTPDNFQSRRPNTSFCFLDIRSPGLGDTAMYLCATSNRDRLGNTIYFGEGSWLTVV.

The chain employs TRBV4-1 and TRBJ2-3, with 8 bases aligning to TRBD2. The CDR3 covers 16 residues. Looked up from germline, CDR1 is MGHRA and CDR2 is YSYEKL. The trim removed 2 bases at V and 4 bases at J, leaving 8 bases unmatched. The CDR3 loop is CASSQRTSSQPDTQYF. The CDR3 nucleotides are TGCGCCAGCAGCCAACGGACTAGCAGTCAGCCAGATACGCAGTATTTT.

This chain links TRBV7-2 with TRBJ2-7, with 10 bases aligning to TRBD2. V was clipped by 4 bases and J by 3 bases; unmatched bases: 9. CDR3 length equals 16 residues. The germline V gene has CDR1 SGHTA and CDR2 FQGNSA. The CDR3 region has the DNA TGTGCCAGCAGCTCCCGGACTAGCGGAGATGTCTACGAGCAGTACTTC. As protein: CASSSRTSGDVYEQYF.

The chain uses TRBV4-1 and TRBJ2-2, with 8 bases that match TRBD2. CDR3 size: 17 residues. With V trimmed by 0 bases and J by 1 base, 4 bases remained unmatched. Germline CDR1 reads MGHRA; CDR2 reads YSYEKL. CDR3 loop: CASSQDTSGGNTGELFF. The CDR3 DNA follows: TGCGCCAGCAGCCAAGATACTAGCGGCGGGAACACCGGGGAGCTGTTTTTT.

V usage is TRBV4-3 and J usage is TRBJ2-1; D call uncertain. Between the trimmed V and J ends, which lost 4 bases and 4 bases, there was a span of 14 bases. Per germline, CDR1 LGHNA and CDR2 YSLEER. The CDR3 sequence is 15 residues long. The CDR3 spells CASSPNFVGYNEQFF. For the CDR3, the DNA is TGCGCCAGCAGCCCCAACTTTGTTGGATACAATGAGCAGTTCTTC.